The clone carrying this TCR beta chain was counted a single time. CDR3 length: 14 residues. Per the germline V gene, CDR1 is LNHDA and CDR2 is SQIVND (reference sequence). V shed 5 bases and J shed 4 bases, with 12 bases lying between them. This specimen belongs to a study of blood T cell repertoires in COVID-19. Using immunoSEQ multiplex PCR, the repertoire was profiled, and TCRdb retains in-frame clones only, with some absent. The table shows tens of thousands of clones, with roughly 79% occurring only once. The chain carries TRBV19 and TRBJ1-3; D is unclear. The sequencing input was peripheral blood. This sequence was found in an elderly man with COVID-19, enrolled during active disease. DNA for the CDR3: TGTGCCAGTAGTCGGGTCTTCTCCGGAAACACCATATATTTT. Translated, it gives CASSRVFSGNTIYF. Full variable domain (missing parts from reference TRBV19 and TRBJ1-3): DGGITQSPKYLFRKEGQNVTLSCEQNLNHDAMYWYRQDPGQGLRLIYYSQIVNDFQKGDIAEGYSVSREKKESFPLTVTSAQKNPTAFYLCASSRVFSGNTIYFGEGSWLTVV.